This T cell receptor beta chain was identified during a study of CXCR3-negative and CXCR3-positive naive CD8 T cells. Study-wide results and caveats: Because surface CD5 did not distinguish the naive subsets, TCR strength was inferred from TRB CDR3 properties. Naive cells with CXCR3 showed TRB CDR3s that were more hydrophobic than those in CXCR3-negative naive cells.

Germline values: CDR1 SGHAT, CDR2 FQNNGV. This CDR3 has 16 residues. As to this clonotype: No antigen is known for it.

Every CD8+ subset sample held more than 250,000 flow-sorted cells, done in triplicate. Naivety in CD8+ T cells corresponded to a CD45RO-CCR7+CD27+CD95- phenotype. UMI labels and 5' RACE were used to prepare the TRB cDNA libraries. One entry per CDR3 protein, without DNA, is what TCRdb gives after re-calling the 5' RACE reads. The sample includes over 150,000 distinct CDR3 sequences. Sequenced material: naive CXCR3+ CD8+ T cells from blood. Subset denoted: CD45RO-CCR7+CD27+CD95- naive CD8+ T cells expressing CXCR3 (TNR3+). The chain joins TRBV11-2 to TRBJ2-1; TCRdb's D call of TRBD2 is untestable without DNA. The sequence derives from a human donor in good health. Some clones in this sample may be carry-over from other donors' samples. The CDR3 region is CASGLTSGSSYNEQFF.